The clone carrying this T cell receptor (beta chain) was seen more than once but under ten times. The source of the sample is a study of OX40 agonist ivuxolimab in advanced cancers. The CDR3 is 11 amino acids. The V end was cut by 7 bases, the J end by 8 bases, with 14 bases between. Germline CDR1 reads SQVTM; CDR2 reads ANQGSEA. Data came from immunoSEQ multiplex PCR; TCRdb stores just in-frame clones and leaves some out. The repertoire consists of more than 12,000 clones, with roughly 89% occurring once and the leading ten covering about 6.3%. This clonotype originated in an adult with an advanced solid tumor such as melanoma, head and neck, liver or kidney cancer. The V gene is TRBV29-1, the J gene TRBJ1-1, with a weak D call TRBD1 (6 bases). The source material was CD4+ or CD8+ T cells sorted from blood, sampled in a trial of the OX40 agonist ivuxolimab. The CDR3 spells CSGTTGQEAFF. CDR3 coding DNA: TGCAGCGGAACCACTGGACAGGAAGCTTTCTTT.